Listed below are T cell receptor beta chains from one sample, sequenced in a study of T-cell reconstitution after alpha-beta-depleted transplantation in children. TCRdb redid the calling of the PCR reads with MiXCR, one entry per CDR3 protein. Of 350,000 to 400,000 distinct CDR3 sequences in the sample, about an eighth were seen once. The sequences come from PBMCs, collected from the stem cell graft. All receptors derive from a human donor who donated a stem cell graft to a child with Fanconi anemia. Each CDR3 is given with its conserved first and last residue. Fields, in order: V gene, clone size, D gene, J gene, CDR3 DNA, CDR3 protein. D genes are given only for firm matches. Not all rows give a size; the values are once, few, many and, for expanded clones, a class.

>TRBV9|-|-|TRBJ1-5
TGTGCCAGCAGCGTAGATAACAGTACGGGTGAACAGCCCCAGCATTTT
CASSVDNSTGEQPQHF
>TRBV4-2|many|-|TRBJ1-6
TGTGCCAGCAGCCAATTCCAAGGGAAAACCTCACCCCTCCACTTT
CASSQFQGKTSPLHF
>TRBV21-1|few|-|TRBJ2-3
TGTGCCAGCAGCAATCGACGGAACGGGACAGATACGCAGTATTTT
CASSNRRNGTDTQYF
>TRBV2|few|-|TRBJ2-7
TGTGCCAGCAACGAGCAGTACTTC
CASNEQYF
>TRBV6-1|few|-|TRBJ1-5
TGTGCCAGCAGTACCCAGGCTAATCAGCCCCAGCATTTT
CASSTQANQPQHF
>TRBV4-3|-|-|TRBJ1-2
TGCGCCAGCAGCCAAGAGGGGCAGGGCTATGGCTACACCTTC
CASSQEGQGYGYTF
>TRBV4-3|many|-|TRBJ2-5
TGCGCCAGCAGCCAATCAGGGAACGGACAAGAGACCCAGTACTTC
CASSQSGNGQETQYF
>TRBV6-2/TRBV6-3|many|-|TRBJ1-2
TGTGCCAGCATCCAAAGGGGCCGAGCCCAGAACTATGGCTACACCTTC
CASIQRGRAQNYGYTF
>TRBV11-1|-|-|TRBJ2-1
TGTGCCAGCAGCGTTACTAGGGATGAGCAGTTCTTC
CASSVTRDEQFF
>TRBV12-3/TRBV12-4|few|-|TRBJ1-1
TGTGCCAGCGCTTCAAGTGGACAGTACACTGAAGCTTTCTTT
CASASSGQYTEAFF
>TRBV7-9|few|-|TRBJ2-5
TGTGCCAGCAGCTTAACAGATCCGGGGGGCTGGGAGACCCAGTACTTC
CASSLTDPGGWETQYF
>TRBV20-1|many|-|TRBJ2-3
TGCAGTGGCCTGTCCGATCTCGATACGCAGTATTTT
CSGLSDLDTQYF
>TRBV7-2|-|-|TRBJ1-2
TGTGCCAGCAGCTTAATTGCAAGACTGGGGGGCTACACCTTC
CASSLIARLGGYTF
>TRBV7-9|-|-|TRBJ2-2
TGTGCCAGCCTGATACCCACAGGTCCTCCCACCGGGGAGCTGTTTTTT
CASLIPTGPPTGELFF
>TRBV5-1|few|-|TRBJ1-2
TGCGCCAGCAGCTTGGCCCAGCTCAACTATGGCTACACCTTC
CASSLAQLNYGYTF
>TRBV7-8|-|-|TRBJ2-6
TGTGCCAGCAGCCCCTATATCGGTGGGGCCAACGTCCTGACTTTC
CASSPYIGGANVLTF
>TRBV20-1|-|-|TRBJ2-4
TGCAGTGCTACATTAGCCAAAAACATTCAGTACTTC
CSATLAKNIQYF
>TRBV12-3/TRBV12-4|many|TRBD1|TRBJ2-2
TGTGCCAGCAGTGACAGGGGAACCGGGGAGCTGTTTTTT
CASSDRGTGELFF